These T cell receptor beta chains were read from a single sample in a study of OX40 agonist ivuxolimab in advanced cancers. Sequencing was performed with immunoSEQ multiplex PCR; in TCRdb, only in-frame clones are kept and a portion is missing. The profile covers roughly 46,000 clones, with 88% appearing a single time and more than 55% taken by the ten largest. The specimen comprised CD4+ or CD8+ T cells sorted from blood, sampled in a trial of the OX40 agonist ivuxolimab. The source of these receptors is an adult with an advanced solid tumor such as melanoma, head and neck, liver or kidney cancer. CDR3s leave out the opening cysteine and the closing phenylalanine or tryptophan. A D gene is named only where the DNA matches it firmly.

TRBV5-1,TRBJ1-2,TRBD1,ASSSYRGQDGYT
TRBV6-1,TRBJ1-1,-,ASIREEAF
TRBV6-1,TRBJ1-2,-,ASRESSNYGYT
TRBV5-1,TRBJ2-3,TRBD2,ASSPTSGSDTQY
TRBV6-5,TRBJ2-1,-,ASSQGPSGRDEQF
TRBV7-2,TRBJ1-1,-,ASSFGRNTEAF
TRBV7-3,TRBJ2-1,-,ASSLPPRNEQF
TRBV6-5,TRBJ2-7,TRBD1,ASSYRTGKPYEQY
TRBV6-5,TRBJ1-2,-,ASRSSGFDGYT
TRBV5-1,TRBJ1-5,-,ASSWGPNQPQH
TRBV18,TRBJ2-7,-,ASSPQVQLPPYEQY
TRBV28,TRBJ2-5,TRBD2,ASSFEAGGRETQY
TRBV6-6,TRBJ2-1,TRBD2,ASSSPSGNYNEQF
TRBV7-2,TRBJ1-1,TRBD1,ASRPQGRLGAF
TRBV6-5,TRBJ2-1,-,ASSYSSGRPYNEQF
TRBV11-2,TRBJ2-1,-,ASREGGASYNEQF
TRBV10-3,TRBJ2-3,TRBD2,AISETSWASGGAPSTDTQY
TRBV27,TRBJ2-1,TRBD2,ASSLSSGGPYNEQF
TRBV30,TRBJ1-5,-,AWSVPAGSNQPQH
TRBV2,TRBJ2-2,TRBD1,ASKQGPYANTGELF
TRBV9,TRBJ2-1,TRBD1,ASSVAGTGASEQF
TRBV7-2,TRBJ2-1,TRBD2,ASSLGLAATSEQF
TRBV2,TRBJ2-2,-,ASSQQDTGELF
TRBV13,TRBJ2-3,-,ASSLARGTTDTQY
TRBV6-1,TRBJ1-1,TRBD1,ASNPGQGGTEAF
TRBV2,TRBJ2-3,-,ASSEGILVRTDTQY
TRBV7-2,TRBJ2-7,TRBD2,ASSSPSGLAGGRYEQY
TRBV4-1,TRBJ2-7,-,ASRRGEGVSYEQY
TRBV9,TRBJ2-1,TRBD2,ASTPGGAGYLEQF
TRBV5-1,TRBJ2-4,-,ASSLEANAKNIQY
TRBV19,TRBJ2-1,TRBD2,ASTTSGGRASFDNEQF
TRBV6-5,TRBJ1-5,-,ATGVNQPQH
TRBV19,TRBJ2-7,TRBD1,ASTAGTGTYEQY
TRBV27,TRBJ2-1,TRBD2,ASSLSLAELYNEQF
TRBV30,TRBJ1-2,TRBD1,AWRKQGHDYGYT
TRBV5-1,TRBJ2-3,TRBD1,ASSRGQGTDTQY
TRBV19,TRBJ1-1,-,ASRHRAMNTEAF
TRBV4-1,TRBJ2-1,-,ASSQDRDTLNEQF
TRBV9,TRBJ2-1,TRBD2,ASSVSGGNNEQF
TRBV13,TRBJ2-2,TRBD1,ASSSRTGSTGELF
TRBV19,TRBJ2-1,-,ASSIRSSAGYSSNEQF
TRBV19,TRBJ2-5,-,ASSTVGSWETQY
TRBV6-4,TRBJ1-2,-,ASAGGGMDSSYGYT
TRBV4-2,TRBJ1-4,-,ASSQDKSPGVATNEKLF
TRBV9,TRBJ2-3,TRBD2,ASSAGLAGGSLHPYTQY
TRBV7-2,TRBJ1-1,-,ASSSQGLEAF
TRBV28,TRBJ1-3,-,ASSLGTLLSGNTIY
TRBV11-2,TRBJ2-2,-,ASSSQNTGELF
TRBV6-6,TRBJ1-5,-,ASRPTGLGNQPQH
TRBV9,TRBJ2-7,TRBD2,ASSASGTSGFGYEQY
TRBV7-2,TRBJ2-7,-,ASSLVEGGSEQY
TRBV7-2,TRBJ2-7,TRBD2,ASREASGSTYEQY
TRBV4-1,TRBJ1-4,-,ASLERKPRVGEKLF
TRBV28,TRBJ2-7,TRBD1,ASSTPRTGDSDEQY